Presented here are 20 T cell receptor beta chains from one specimen sequenced in a study of T cells in Graves' hyperthyroidism and ophthalmopathy. Amplified regions were TCR beta CDR3 sequences from RNA transcripts. The study used the HTBI primer set for a first-round RT-PCR of the TCR CDR3. TCRdb re-derived calls from the multiplex PCR reads in MiXCR, one entry per CDR3 protein. The sample records roughly 520,000 distinct CDR3 sequences, approximately 25% being singletons. Specimen: blood. These receptors were taken from a woman between 25 and 40 years old with Graves' ophthalmopathy.

This clonotype has ten or more counts. This sequence joins TRBV6-2 or TRBV6-3 and TRBJ2-5, with TRBD2 matching 10 bases. V dropped 8 bases and J dropped 7; count of bases not matched to a gene: 10. The germline gives CDR1 MNHEY, CDR2 SVGEGT. The CDR3 has 14 amino acids. The CDR3 reads CASGGLAGDGTQYF. CDR3 in DNA: TGTGCCAGCGGAGGTCTAGCGGGGGATGGGACCCAGTACTTC.

This clonotype was found a few times. V usage is TRBV28 and J usage is TRBJ2-5; 9 nucleotides match TRBD1. From germline, CDR1 is MDHEN and CDR2 SYDVKM. V shed 5 bases and J 2 bases; nucleotides not matched to a gene: 6. The CDR3 spans 15 residues. CDR3 residues: CASSAPGTGQETQYF. As DNA, the CDR3 is TGTGCCAGCAGTGCCCCCGGGACAGGGCAAGAGACCCAGTACTTC.

The CDR3 loop is CASSTLQKDRGGYTF. CDR3 nucleotides: TGTGCCAGCAGCACACTCCAAAAGGACAGGGGCGGCTACACCTTC. This chain joins TRBV11-2 and TRBJ1-2; 9 bases align to TRBD1. V trimming: 5 bases; J trimming: 8 bases; junction bases outside the gene matches: 12. This CDR3 comprises 15 residues. The V gene's germline CDR1 is SGHAT and CDR2 FQNNGV.

Only a few counts were recorded for this clonotype. V gene TRBV7-2 combines with J gene TRBJ2-5; 9 nucleotides line up with TRBD2. The CDR3 is 15 amino acids. The trim removed 7 bases at V and 4 bases at J, leaving 10 bases unmatched. CDR1 and CDR2 (germline): SGHTA, FQGNSA. The CDR3 loop reads CASTINSGRRETQYF. The CDR3 nucleotides are TGTGCCAGCACCATAAATAGCGGGAGAAGAGAGACCCAGTACTTC.

This clonotype was recorded many times. V and J are TRBV13 and TRBJ1-2; D possibly corresponds to TRBD1 (5 bases). Trimming took 1 base from V and 4 from J, leaving 7 bases between them. The CDR3 spans 13 residues. Germline V gene lookup returns CDR1 PRHDT and CDR2 FYEKMQ (reference sequence). CDR3 residues: CASSLAGSYGYTF. The DNA of the CDR3 is TGTGCCAGCAGCTTAGCAGGGTCCTATGGCTACACCTTC.

V and J are TRBV4-1 and TRBJ1-1; tentative D call: TRBD1 (5 bases). CDR1 and CDR2 (germline): MGHRA, YSYEKL. Between the trimmed V and J ends, which lost 0 bases and 7 bases, there was a span of 12 bases. The CDR3 sequence is 14 residues long. This chain's CDR3 is CASSQDRRDLEAFF. Here the CDR3 DNA reads TGCGCCAGCAGCCAAGATAGGAGGGACCTTGAAGCTTTCTTT.

This clonotype appeared many times. DNA for the CDR3: TGTGCCAGCAGCCCTCGGGACACCGGCTACGAGCAGTACTTC. Amino acid sequence: CASSPRDTGYEQYF. V and J are TRBV7-6 and TRBJ2-7; weak D call: TRBD1 (6 bases). CDR1 SGHVS and CDR2 FNYEAQ come from the germline V gene. This CDR3 has 14 residues. Trimming stripped 5 bases from V and 3 bases from J, with 14 bases between.

This clonotype was detected many times. The genes are TRBV10-3 and TRBJ2-7; 9 bases match TRBD1. V gave up 8 bases and J gave up 2 bases; unmatched junction bases: 4. The CDR3 consists of 13 residues. Germline V gene data show CDR1 as ENHRY and CDR2 as SYGVKD. CDR3 loop: CAIQRTGAYEQYF. CDR3 DNA sequence: TGTGCCATCCAGCGGACAGGGGCCTACGAGCAGTACTTC.

This clonotype was picked up many times. The rearrangement joins TRBV25-1 to TRBJ1-5, with 9 bases matching TRBD1. CDR3 length: 19 residues. Germline CDR1 MGHDK, CDR2 SYGVNS. V trimming: 9 bases; J trimming: 0 bases; junction bases outside the gene matches: 18. CDR3 loop: CASSPGRRQGVDSNQPQHF. The CDR3 nucleotides are TGTGCCAGTAGTCCCGGCCGGAGACAGGGGGTAGATAGCAATCAGCCCCAGCATTTT.

This clonotype was seen ten or more times. This chain links TRBV28 with TRBJ1-6; 12 bases align to TRBD1. Germline loops: CDR1 MDHEN, CDR2 SYDVKM. The trim removed 8 bases at V and 10 bases at J, leaving 18 bases unmatched. This CDR3 has 18 amino acids. The CDR3 nucleotides read TGTGCCAGCTTCTCGACCGGGACAGGGGGCGAAAAAGGGTCACCCCTCCACTTT. Its protein is CASFSTGTGGEKGSPLHF.

To note about this clonotype: This likely comes from a read error, as the CDR3 has no conserved phenylalanine or tryptophan at its end. The genes are TRBV30 and TRBJ1-2; weak D call: TRBD1 (5 bases). Germline V lookup: CDR1 GTSNPN, CDR2 SVGIG (reference sequence). Trimming took 0 bases from V and 8 from J, leaving 16 bases between them. The length of the CDR3 is 14 residues. Here the CDR3 DNA reads TGTGCCTGGAGTGTAAAGGGTAGCGGGGGGGGCTACACCTCC. This codes for CAWSVKGSGGGYTS.

This clonotype showed up many times. With a much larger clone just one base away, this may be a read error. The rearrangement links TRBV28 to TRBJ1-2; 7 nucleotides align to TRBD1. This CDR3 region has 14 residues. CDR1 is MDHEN and CDR2 is SYDVKM in the germline V gene. CDR3 region: CASSTLTGVRGHTF. The CDR3 DNA follows: TGTGCCAGCAGTACCCTCACAGGGGTACGTGGCCACACCTTC.

A few counts support this clonotype. An end of the junction differs from the germline gene, which may be a read error. The chain has TRBV19 and TRBJ1-5; the D gene is possibly TRBD1 (6 bases). The CDR3 loop spans 14 amino acids. CDR1 is LNHDA, CDR2 SQIVND, per germline (reference sequence). The CDR3 coding sequence is TGTGCCAGTAATATACAGGGTGACAATCAGCCCCAGCATTTT. Protein product: CASNIQGDNQPQHF.

This clonotype was seen repeatedly, ten times or more. The chain links TRBV7-9 to TRBJ2-7; no clear D gene. This CDR3 is 14 amino acids long. The germline V gene has CDR1 SEHNR and CDR2 FQNEAQ (reference sequence). Trimming left V 3 bases short and J 2 bases short, with 11 bases between. The CDR3 DNA sequence: TGTGCCAGCAGCTTCGGCGAAAGGGCCTACGAGCAGTACTTC. Translation gives CASSFGERAYEQYF.

This clonotype showed up many times. This chain links TRBV6-5 with TRBJ1-2, with D tentatively TRBD1 (5 bases). The CDR3 totals 16 residues. Trimming pared 6 bases from V and 5 bases from J, leaving 22 bases between. The germline CDR1 and CDR2 sequences are MNHEY and SVGAGI. In DNA form, the CDR3 reads TGTGCCAGCAGGGTAGGGACTGCGGGGGAAGCTTATGGCTACACCTTC. Protein: CASRVGTAGEAYGYTF.

The chain carries TRBV14 and TRBJ1-1; D remains ambiguous. The CDR3 has 16 residues. Trimming took 0 bases from V and 1 from J, leaving 12 bases between them. Germline loops: CDR1 SGHDN, CDR2 FVKESK. The CDR3 nucleotides read TGTGCCAGCAGCCAAGAACATGGAGGGAGGAACACTGAAGCTTTCTTT. Protein product: CASSQEHGGRNTEAFF.

This clonotype was found many times. This chain uses TRBV7-2 with TRBJ2-5; TRBD2 might be the D (6 bases). The V end lost 2 bases, the J end lost 3 bases, and 16 bases lay between the germline ends. Germline assignment: CDR1 SGHTA and CDR2 FQGNSA. This CDR3 has 16 residues. The chain's CDR3 is CASSLTWGERKETQYF. The CDR3 region has the DNA TGTGCCAGCAGCTTAACCTGGGGGGAGAGGAAAGAGACCCAGTACTTC. Full variable domain (rest looked up from reference TRBV7-2 and TRBJ2-5): GAGVSQSPSNKVTEKGKDVELRCDPISGHTALYWYRQSLGQGLEFLIYFQGNSAPDKSGLPSDRFSAERTGGSVSTLTIQRTQQEDSAVYLCASSLTWGERKETQYFGPGTRLLVL.

This clonotype was observed at least ten times. This chain joins TRBV12-3 or TRBV12-4 and TRBJ1-5, with 7 bases identical to TRBD1. This CDR3 has 14 amino acids. V lost 7 bases and J lost 7; bases outside the gene matches: 10. The CDR3 sequence: CASNSQGGGQPQHF. CDR3 DNA: TGTGCCAGCAACTCGCAGGGGGGAGGACAGCCCCAGCATTTT.

Many counts were recorded for this clonotype. The chain uses TRBV19 and TRBJ1-1, with D perhaps matching TRBD1 (6 bases). Germline loops: CDR1 LNHDA, CDR2 SQIVND (reference sequence). The CDR3 length is 13 residues. V was shortened by 5 bases and J by 3 bases, with 10 bases between the two germline ends. Written as DNA, the CDR3 is TGTGCCAGTAGTCGCAGGGGAGACACTGAAGCTTTCTTT. Its protein is CASSRRGDTEAFF.

This clonotype was detected only a few times. V gene TRBV7-9 combines with J gene TRBJ2-7, with 7 bases aligning to TRBD2. Germline V CDR1 and CDR2: SEHNR, FQNEAQ (reference sequence). The ends lost 4 bases at V and 4 bases at J; junction bases unmatched: 7. The CDR3 is 14 residues long. CDR3 in amino acids: CASSSLGGGYEQYF. In nucleotides, the CDR3 is TGTGCCAGCAGCTCCCTTGGGGGGGGGTACGAGCAGTACTTC.